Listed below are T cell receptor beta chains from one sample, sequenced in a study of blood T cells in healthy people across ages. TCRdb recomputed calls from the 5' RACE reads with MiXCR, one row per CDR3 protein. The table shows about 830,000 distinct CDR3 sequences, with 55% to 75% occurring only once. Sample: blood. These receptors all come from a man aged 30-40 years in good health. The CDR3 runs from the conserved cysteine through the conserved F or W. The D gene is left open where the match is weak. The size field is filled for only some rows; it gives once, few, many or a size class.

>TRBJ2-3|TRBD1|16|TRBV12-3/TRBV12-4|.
CASSLTGTGKPDTQYF
TGTGCCAGCAGCCTTACCGGGACAGGGAAGCCAGATACGCAGTATTTT
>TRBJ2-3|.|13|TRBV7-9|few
CASTRPNTDTQYF
TGTGCCAGCACCCGCCCTAACACAGATACGCAGTATTTT
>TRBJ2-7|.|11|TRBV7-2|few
CASSLAREQYF
TGTGCCAGCAGTCTAGCTCGCGAGCAGTACTTC
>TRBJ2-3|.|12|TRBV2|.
CASSELPTTQYF
TGTGCCAGCAGTGAACTCCCCACGACGCAGTATTTT
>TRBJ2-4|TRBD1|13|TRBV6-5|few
CATSSGQKNIQYF
TGTGCCACTAGTTCGGGACAGAAAAACATTCAGTACTTC
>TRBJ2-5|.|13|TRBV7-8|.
CASSVGRRETQYF
TGTGCCAGCAGCGTAGGGAGGAGAGAGACCCAGTACTTC
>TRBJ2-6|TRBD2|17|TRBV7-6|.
CASSLTWRGSGANVLTF
TGTGCCAGCAGCTTAACGTGGCGGGGGTCTGGGGCCAACGTCCTGACTTTC
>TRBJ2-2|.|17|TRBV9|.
CASSVKSAGPNTGELFF
TGTGCCAGCAGCGTTAAGTCTGCGGGTCCGAACACCGGGGAGCTGTTTTTT
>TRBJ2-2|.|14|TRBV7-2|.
CASSSRTNTGELFF
TGTGCCAGCAGCTCGCGGACGAACACCGGGGAGCTGTTTTTT
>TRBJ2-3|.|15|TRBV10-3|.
CAISEPGEVTDTQYF
TGTGCCATCAGTGAGCCGGGGGAAGTAACAGATACGCAGTATTTT
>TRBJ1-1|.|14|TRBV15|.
CATSRDRGPRQAFF
TGTGCCACCAGCAGAGACCGAGGACCCAGACAAGCTTTCTTT
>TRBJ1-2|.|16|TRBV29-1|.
CSVEDPAAVGDYGYTF
TGCAGCGTTGAAGATCCGGCGGCAGTGGGTGACTATGGCTACACCTTC
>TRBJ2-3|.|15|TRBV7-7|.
CASSKSQGGGDTQYF
TGTGCCAGCAGCAAATCACAGGGTGGTGGAGATACGCAGTATTTT
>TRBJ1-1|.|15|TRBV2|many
CASSTDSPMNTEAFF
TGTGCCAGCAGTACCGACAGTCCCATGAACACTGAAGCTTTCTTT
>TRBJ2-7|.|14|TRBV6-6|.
CASSYLGRVYEQYF
TGTGCCAGCAGTTACTTGGGCAGGGTGTACGAGCAGTACTTC
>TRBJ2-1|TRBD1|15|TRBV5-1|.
CASQLGQGEHNEQFF
TGCGCCAGCCAACTAGGACAGGGGGAACACAATGAGCAGTTCTTC
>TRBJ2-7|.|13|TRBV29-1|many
CSVDAPGSYEQYF
TGCAGCGTTGACGCGCCCGGTTCCTACGAGCAGTACTTC
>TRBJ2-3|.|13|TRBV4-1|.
CASSQDYSGTQYF
TGCGCCAGCAGCCAAGACTATTCAGGAACGCAGTATTTT
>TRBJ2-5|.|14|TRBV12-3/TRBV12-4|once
CASSPLGSWGEQYF
TGTGCCAGCAGCCCCCTGGGGAGTTGGGGGGAGCAGTACTTC
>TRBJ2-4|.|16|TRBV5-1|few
CASSLAGEAAKNIQYF
TGCGCCAGCAGCTTGGCCGGGGAGGCGGCCAAAAACATTCAGTACTTC
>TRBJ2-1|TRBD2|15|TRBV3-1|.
CASSQDNWGGNEQFF
TGTGCCAGCAGCCAGGACAACTGGGGAGGGAATGAGCAGTTCTTC
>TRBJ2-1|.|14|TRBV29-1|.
CSVVPATLYNEQFF
TGCAGCGTTGTCCCAGCCACACTCTACAATGAGCAGTTCTTC
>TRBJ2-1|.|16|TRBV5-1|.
CASSLATRSSYNEQFF
TGCGCCAGCAGCTTGGCCACGAGGAGCTCCTACAATGAGCAGTTCTTC
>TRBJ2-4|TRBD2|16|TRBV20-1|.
CSARETGTRLRNIQYF
TGCAGTGCTAGAGAAACCGGGACTAGGCTGAGAAACATTCAGTACTTC
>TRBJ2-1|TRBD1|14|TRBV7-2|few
CASSLGQGAREQFF
TGTGCCAGCAGCTTGGGGCAGGGGGCGCGTGAGCAGTTCTTC
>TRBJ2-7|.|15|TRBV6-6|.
CASSYGRGISYEQYF
TGTGCCAGCAGTTACGGGCGGGGAATCTCCTACGAGCAGTACTTC
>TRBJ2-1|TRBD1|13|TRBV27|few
CASADYRGREQFF
TGTGCCAGCGCCGATTACAGGGGGCGAGAGCAGTTCTTC
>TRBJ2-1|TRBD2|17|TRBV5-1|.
CASRAVSPGTRNNEQFF
TGCGCCAGCCGGGCCGTATCACCCGGGACTAGAAACAATGAGCAGTTCTTC